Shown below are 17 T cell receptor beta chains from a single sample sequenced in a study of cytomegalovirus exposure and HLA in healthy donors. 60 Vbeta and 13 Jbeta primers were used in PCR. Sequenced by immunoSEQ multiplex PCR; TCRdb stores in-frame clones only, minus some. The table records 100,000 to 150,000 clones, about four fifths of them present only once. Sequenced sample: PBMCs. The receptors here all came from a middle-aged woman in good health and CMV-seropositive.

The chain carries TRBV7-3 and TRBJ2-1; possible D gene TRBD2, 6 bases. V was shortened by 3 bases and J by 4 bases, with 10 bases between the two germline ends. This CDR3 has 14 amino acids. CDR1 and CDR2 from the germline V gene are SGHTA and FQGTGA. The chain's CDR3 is CASSLDGGYNEQFF. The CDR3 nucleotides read TGTGCCAGCAGCTTGGACGGGGGATACAATGAGCAGTTCTTC.

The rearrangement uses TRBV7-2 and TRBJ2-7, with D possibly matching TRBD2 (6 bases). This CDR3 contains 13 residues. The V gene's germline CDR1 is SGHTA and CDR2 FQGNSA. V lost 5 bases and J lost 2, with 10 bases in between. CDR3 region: CASSVRGTYEQYF. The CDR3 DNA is TGTGCCAGCAGCGTTCGGGGGACCTACGAGCAGTACTTC.

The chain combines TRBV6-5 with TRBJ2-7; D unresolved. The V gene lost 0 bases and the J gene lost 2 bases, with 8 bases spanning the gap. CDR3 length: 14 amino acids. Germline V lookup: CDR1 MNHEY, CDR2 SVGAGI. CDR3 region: CASSYSQQTYEQYF. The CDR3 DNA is TGTGCCAGCAGTTACTCACAACAAACCTACGAGCAGTACTTC.

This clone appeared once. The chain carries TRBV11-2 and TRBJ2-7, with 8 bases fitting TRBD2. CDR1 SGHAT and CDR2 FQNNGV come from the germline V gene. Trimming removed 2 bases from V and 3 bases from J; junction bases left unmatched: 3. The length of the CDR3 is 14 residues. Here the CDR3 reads CASSLSLAVYEQYF. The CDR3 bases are TGTGCCAGCAGCTTATCACTAGCGGTCTACGAGCAGTACTTC.

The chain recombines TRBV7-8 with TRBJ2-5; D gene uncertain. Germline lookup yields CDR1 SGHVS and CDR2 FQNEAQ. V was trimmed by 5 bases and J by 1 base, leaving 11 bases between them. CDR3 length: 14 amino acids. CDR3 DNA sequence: TGTGCCAGCAGCCTGGCAGATCTCCAAGAGACCCAGTACTTC. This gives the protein CASSLADLQETQYF. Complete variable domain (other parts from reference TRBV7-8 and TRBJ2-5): GAGVSQSPRYKVAKRGQDVALRCDPISGHVSLFWYQQALGQGPEFLTYFQNEAQLDKSGLPSDRFFAERPEGSVSTLKIQRTQQEDSAVYLCASSLADLQETQYFGPGTRLLVL.

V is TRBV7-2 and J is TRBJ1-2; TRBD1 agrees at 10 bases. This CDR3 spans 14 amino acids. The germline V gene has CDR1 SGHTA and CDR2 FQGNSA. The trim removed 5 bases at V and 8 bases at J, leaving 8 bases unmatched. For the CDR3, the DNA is TGTGCCAGCAGCCCTGTAGGACAGGGGGGCGGCTACACCTTC. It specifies CASSPVGQGGGYTF.

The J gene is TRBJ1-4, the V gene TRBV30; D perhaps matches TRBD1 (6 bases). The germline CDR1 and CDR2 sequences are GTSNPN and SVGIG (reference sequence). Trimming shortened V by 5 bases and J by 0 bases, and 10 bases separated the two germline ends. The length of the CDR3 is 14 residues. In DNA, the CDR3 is TGTGCCTGGGGTAGGGGGTCAACTAATGAAAAACTGTTTTTT. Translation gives CAWGRGSTNEKLFF.

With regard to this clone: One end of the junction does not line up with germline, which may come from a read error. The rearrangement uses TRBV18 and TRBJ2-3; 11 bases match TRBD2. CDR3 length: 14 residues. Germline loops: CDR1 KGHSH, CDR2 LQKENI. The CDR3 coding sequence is TGTGCCAGCGCACCGGGACTAGCGGCAGATACGCAGTATTTT. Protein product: CASAPGLAADTQYF.

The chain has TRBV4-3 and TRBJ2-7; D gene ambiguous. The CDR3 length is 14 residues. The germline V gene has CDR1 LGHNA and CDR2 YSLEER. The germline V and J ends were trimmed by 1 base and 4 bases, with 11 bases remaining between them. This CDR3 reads CASSQAQGAYEQYF. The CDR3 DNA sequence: TGCGCCAGCAGCCAAGCTCAAGGAGCATACGAGCAGTACTTC.

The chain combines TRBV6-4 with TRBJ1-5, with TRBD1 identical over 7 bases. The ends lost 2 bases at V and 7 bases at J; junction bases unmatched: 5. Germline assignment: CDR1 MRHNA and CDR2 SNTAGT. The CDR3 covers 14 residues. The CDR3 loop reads CASSDRRGQQPQHF. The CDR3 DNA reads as TGTGCCAGCAGTGACCGGCGGGGACAGCAGCCCCAGCATTTT.

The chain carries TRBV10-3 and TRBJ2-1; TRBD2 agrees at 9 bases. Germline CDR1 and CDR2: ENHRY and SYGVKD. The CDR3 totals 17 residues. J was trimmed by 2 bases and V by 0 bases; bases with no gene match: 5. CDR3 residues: CAISESRVAGAYNEQFF. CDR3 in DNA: TGTGCCATCAGTGAGTCGAGGGTAGCGGGAGCCTACAATGAGCAGTTCTTC.

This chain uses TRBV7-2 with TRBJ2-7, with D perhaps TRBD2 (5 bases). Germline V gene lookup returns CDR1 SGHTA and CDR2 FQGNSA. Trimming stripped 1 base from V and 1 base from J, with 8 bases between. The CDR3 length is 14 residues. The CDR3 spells CASSLDRGSYEQYF. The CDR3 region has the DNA TGTGCCAGCAGCTTAGATCGGGGTTCCTACGAGCAGTACTTC.

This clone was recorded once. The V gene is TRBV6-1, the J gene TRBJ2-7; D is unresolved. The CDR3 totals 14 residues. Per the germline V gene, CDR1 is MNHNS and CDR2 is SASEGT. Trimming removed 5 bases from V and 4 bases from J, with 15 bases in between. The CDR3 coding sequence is TGTGCCAGCAGTAGTGTTCAAATGAGATACGAGCAGTACTTC. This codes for CASSSVQMRYEQYF.

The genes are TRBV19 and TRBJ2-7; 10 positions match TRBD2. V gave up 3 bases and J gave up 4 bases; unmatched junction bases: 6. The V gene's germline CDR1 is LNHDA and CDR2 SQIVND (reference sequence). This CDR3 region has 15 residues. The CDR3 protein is CASSILAGDRYEQYF. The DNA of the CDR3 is TGTGCCAGTAGTATTCTAGCGGGAGATAGGTACGAGCAGTACTTC.

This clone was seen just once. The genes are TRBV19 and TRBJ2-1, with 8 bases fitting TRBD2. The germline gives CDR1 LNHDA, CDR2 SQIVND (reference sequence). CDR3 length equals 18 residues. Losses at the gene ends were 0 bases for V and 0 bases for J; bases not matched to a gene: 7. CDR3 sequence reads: CASSIDRREGSSYNEQFF. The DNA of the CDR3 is TGTGCCAGTAGTATAGATCGCCGGGAGGGGAGCTCCTACAATGAGCAGTTCTTC.

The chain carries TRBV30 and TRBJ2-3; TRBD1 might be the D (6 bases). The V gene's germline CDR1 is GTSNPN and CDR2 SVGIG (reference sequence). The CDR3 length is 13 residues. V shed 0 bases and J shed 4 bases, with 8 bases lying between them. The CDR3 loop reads CAWSVGGADTQYF. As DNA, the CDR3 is TGTGCCTGGAGTGTAGGGGGAGCAGATACGCAGTATTTT. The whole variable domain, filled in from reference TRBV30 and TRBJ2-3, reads SQTIHQWPATLVQPVGSPLSLECTVEGTSNPNLYWYRQAAGRGLQLLFYSVGIGQISSEVPQNLSASRPQDRQFILSSKKLLLSDSGFYLCAWSVGGADTQYFGPGTRLTVL.

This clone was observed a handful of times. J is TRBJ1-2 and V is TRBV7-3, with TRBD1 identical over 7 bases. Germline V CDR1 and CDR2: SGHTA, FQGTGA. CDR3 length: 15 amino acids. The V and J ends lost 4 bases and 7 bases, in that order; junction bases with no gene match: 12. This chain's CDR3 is CASSSDPTGLGGYTF. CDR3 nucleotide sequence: TGTGCCAGCAGCTCTGACCCGACAGGGCTTGGTGGCTACACCTTC.